This T cell receptor (beta chain) was found in a study of blood T cell repertoires in COVID-19. Looking at the study overall: Samples of COVID-19 (acute and convalescent) were obtained from the United States, Italy and Spain. From T cells, B-cell-depleted T cells, or PBMCs came the material, which was cDNA or gDNA.

Cohort placement rested on clinical history that participants reported themselves. Source study methods: It was from reference gene primer amplification that nucleated cell counts were estimated. Clones were sequenced by immunoSEQ multiplex PCR, and TCRdb holds only the in-frame ones, with some missing. That table supplies the V and J calls and clone size; D and trimming were determined from the DNA. The sample consists of around 220,000 clones, 84% of them appearing once. This TCR was sampled from a woman aged 40 to 49 who had recovered from COVID-19. Specimen: PBMCs or T cells enriched from blood (not recorded which).

The CDR3 nucleotides read TGCAGTGCGGGGGCGGGTGCTGAAGCTTTCTTT. Its protein is CSAGAGAEAFF. The chain carries TRBV20-1 and TRBJ1-1, with D perhaps matching TRBD1 (6 bases). CDR1 is DFQATT and CDR2 is SNEGSKA in the germline V gene (reference sequence). V was clipped by 6 bases and J by 6 bases, with 11 bases between them. The CDR3 length is 11 residues.